This T cell receptor (beta chain) was recorded in a study of T cell responses to AZD1222 COVID-19 vaccine. Study-wide results and limits: Seropositive AZD1222 recipients at baseline numbered only 6 or 7. Donors in the cohort were predominantly white British and more often female, and clonal diversity was possibly underestimated. Mapped onto spike, vaccine-associated CD4 TCRs spanned it and were dominant at 160-218 and 743-854.

This CDR3 is built from 15 residues. Germline V gene data show CDR1 as MGHRA and CDR2 as YSYEKL. V was trimmed by 1 base and J by 8 bases, leaving 14 bases between them. Clones were sequenced by immunoSEQ multiplex PCR, and TCRdb holds only the in-frame ones, with some missing. The data show fewer than 200,000 clones, 88% seen once. This clone was observed a few times. Its antigen is not identified. This sequence originates from an adult who received the AZD1222 COVID-19 vaccine. The chain is built from TRBV4-1 and TRBJ1-4, with a weak D call TRBD1 (6 bases). The sequencing here drew on peripheral blood, taken 28 days after the second AZD1222 dose. CDR3 protein: CASSQAWGAQEKLFF. As DNA, the CDR3 is TGCGCCAGCAGCCAAGCTTGGGGGGCGCAGGAAAAACTGTTTTTT.